The T cell receptor beta chain under discussion was sequenced for a study of immune characterization of retroperitoneal liposarcoma. This clonotype was recorded at least ten times. MiXCR, applied by TCRdb to the PCR reads, yields one record per CDR3 protein. The sample yields around 7,000 distinct CDR3 sequences, roughly 31% seen once. V lost 0 bases, J lost 4 bases, and 5 bases stayed unmatched. Germline values: CDR1 SGHRS, CDR2 YFSETQ. The CDR3 sequence is 15 residues long. This receptor was obtained from a female donor with retroperitoneal liposarcoma. The sample taken for sequencing was tumor tissue. The chain links TRBV5-1 to TRBJ2-3, with 7 nucleotides matching TRBD2. The DNA for the CDR3 is TGCGCCAGCAGCTTGGGGCTGGGAGGGGCAGATACGCAGTATTTT. Protein sequence: CASSLGLGGADTQYF.